The clone carrying this T cell receptor (beta chain) is a singleton in its sample. Per the original methods: By means of reference gene primer amplification, nucleated cell counts were estimated. Data came from immunoSEQ multiplex PCR; TCRdb stores just in-frame clones and leaves some out. V and J calls and clone size are copied from that table; D and trimming were computed from the DNA. The sample has 150,000 to 170,000 clones; about 73% are singletons. The data originate from a study of blood T cell repertoires in COVID-19. Turning to the study itself: Donors in the United States, Italy and Spain gave samples during acute or convalescent COVID-19. Sources were T cells, B-cell-depleted T cells, or PBMCs; the material itself was cDNA or gDNA.

The CDR3 spans 14 residues. Germline loops: CDR1 MNHNS, CDR2 SASEGT. Trimming removed 0 bases from V and 3 bases from J, with 8 bases in between. The receptor was derived from a man aged 80 or over with acute or convalescent COVID-19. Material for sequencing was peripheral blood. V and J are TRBV6-1 and TRBJ1-2; a possible D gene is TRBD1 (5 bases). The CDR3 coding sequence is TGTGCCAGCAGTGAAGCGCAGGGTGACTATGGCTACACCTTC. Translation: CASSEAQGDYGYTF.